The TCR beta chain under discussion was sequenced for a study of graft-versus-host responses after intestinal transplantation. Study in general: Each transplant was multivisceral, liver-intestinal, or isolated intestinal. Every transplant recipient was induced with anti-thymocyte globulin, then maintained on tacrolimus and steroids for around 3 years. Study results and limitations: Analysis identified GvH clones in recipient marrow, with some appearing first in ileum or blood. Patients with graft-donor T cell macrochimerism had high graft-versus-host to host-versus-graft clonal ratios in allografts.

Trimming took 5 bases from V and 2 from J, leaving 14 bases between them. Per the germline V gene, CDR1 is SGHTA and CDR2 is FQGTGA. CDR3 length: 15 amino acids. A word on this clone: Its antigen is currently unknown.

The table came from immunoSEQ multiplex PCR; TCRdb's copy has only in-frame clones and leaves some out. This repertoire shows 80,000 to 100,000 clones, 85% to 95% found once; its top ten account for around 0.07%. The sequence came from a human donor who was the organ donor for an intestinal transplant. The rearrangement links TRBV7-3 to TRBJ2-3, with D perhaps matching TRBD1 (6 bases). Sequenced here: unstimulated CD8+ T cells sorted from spleen or lymph node cells, sampled before transplant. The CDR3 DNA reads as TGTGCCAGCAGCCCACGGGGACAAAACACAGATACGCAGTATTTT. Amino acid sequence: CASSPRGQNTDTQYF.